A single sample gave rise to the 29 T cell receptor beta chains below, sequenced in a study of human T cells and chemical hapten exposure. MiXCR, applied by TCRdb to the RACE reads, yields one record per CDR3 protein. Of roughly 50,000 distinct CDR3 sequences listed, approximately 11% are singletons. Time point reported: patch test 1, 2 weeks after DPC sensitization. Regarding treatment: therapeutic diphenylcyclopropenone sensitization with weekly scalp DPC. Total RNA was isolated from whole blood that had not been fractionated. The input for sequencing was whole blood, taken in connection with sensitization to the hapten diphenylcyclopropenone (DPC). These receptors came from a woman aged 40 to 49 with alopecia areata. Some clones in this sample may be carry-over from other donors' samples.

The chain is built from TRBV10-1 and TRBJ1-6; no clear D gene. The CDR3 totals 13 residues. Germline V gene data show CDR1 as WNHNN and CDR2 as SYGVQD (reference sequence). Trimming stripped 5 bases from V and 7 bases from J, with 9 bases between. CDR3 nucleotide sequence: TGCGCCAGCAGTTCGGACGGAAATTCACCCCTCCACTTT. Its protein is CASSSDGNSPLHF.

The chain recombines TRBV19 with TRBJ1-5; no clear D gene. Germline-derived CDR1 and CDR2 are LNHDA and SQIVND (reference sequence). Deletions cut 4 bases from V and 0 bases from J, with 13 bases between. The CDR3 sequence is 16 residues long. The CDR3 is CASSTRSGVSNQPQHF. DNA of the CDR3: TGTGCCAGTAGTACTCGTTCAGGTGTTAGCAATCAGCCCCAGCATTTT.

The chain combines TRBV20-1 with TRBJ2-2, with D possibly TRBD1 on 5 matching bases. The V and J ends lost 3 bases and 4 bases respectively, with 12 bases between them. The germline V gene has CDR1 DFQATT and CDR2 SNEGSKA (reference sequence). The CDR3 runs to 14 residues. The CDR3 DNA follows: TGCAGTGCTAGCAAGGGGCAGGGCACCGGGGAGCTGTTTTTT. It codes for CSASKGQGTGELFF.

The chain combines TRBV3-1 with TRBJ1-1; 8 bases map to TRBD1. From germline, CDR1 is LGHDT and CDR2 YNNKEL (reference sequence). CDR3 length equals 16 residues. J was trimmed by 5 bases and V by 1 base; bases with no gene match: 9. CDR3 sequence reads: CASSQADGQGGTEAFF. As DNA, the CDR3 is TGTGCCAGCAGCCAAGCCGACGGACAGGGAGGAACTGAAGCTTTCTTT.

This rearrangement joins TRBV20-1 to TRBJ2-3; 9 nucleotides match TRBD2. Germline V lookup: CDR1 DFQATT, CDR2 SNEGSKA (reference sequence). V shed 1 base and J 4 bases; nucleotides not matched to a gene: 9. This CDR3 is built from 16 residues. The CDR3 region has the DNA TGCAGTGCTAGAGGCCTGTCGCGGGAGGGCTCAGATACGCAGTATTTT. Protein product: CSARGLSREGSDTQYF.

The V call is TRBV29-1, the J call TRBJ2-5; D gene uncertain. CDR1 and CDR2 (germline): SQVTM, ANQGSEA. The ends were cut back, 1 base at V and 4 bases at J, with 13 bases in the middle. The CDR3 spans 14 residues. The CDR3 sequence is CSVEATGWGETQYF. The DNA for the CDR3 is TGCAGCGTTGAAGCAACGGGCTGGGGAGAGACCCAGTACTTC.

This clonotype was seen at least ten times. The rearrangement uses TRBV9 and TRBJ2-5; TRBD1 might be the D (6 bases). The CDR3 runs to 17 residues. From germline, CDR1 is SGDLS and CDR2 YYNGEE. V was cut by 4 bases and J by 0 bases, with 19 bases left in between. DNA of the CDR3: TGTGCCAGCAGCCCGTTCTCGGGACAACTTAACCAAGAGACCCAGTACTTC. Its protein is CASSPFSGQLNQETQYF. The full variable domain, its missing parts supplied by reference TRBV9 and TRBJ2-5, is DSGVTQTPKHLITATGQRVTLRCSPRSGDLSVYWYQQSLDQGLQFLIQYYNGEERAKGNILERFSAQQFPDLHSELNLSSLELGDSALYFCASSPFSGQLNQETQYFGPGTRLLVL.

This clonotype was detected a few times. The chain uses TRBV9 and TRBJ1-6, with a weak D call TRBD1 (6 bases). The CDR3 runs 16 residues. Looked up from germline, CDR1 is SGDLS and CDR2 is YYNGEE. V lost 4 bases and J lost 0, with 11 bases in between. CDR3 DNA: TGTGCCAGCAGCTCCCGAGGGGGCTCCTATAATTCACCCCTCCACTTT. Its protein is CASSSRGGSYNSPLHF.

This clonotype occurred many times. This rearrangement joins TRBV6-5 to TRBJ2-3, with 9 bases matching TRBD2. CDR1 is MNHEY, CDR2 SVGAGI, per germline. Trimming at V came to 3 bases and at J to 4 bases, leaving 11 bases not matched to a gene. The CDR3 is 17 residues long. CDR3 sequence: CASSYGPLLAGSDTQYF. The DNA for the CDR3 is TGTGCCAGCAGTTATGGGCCACTCCTAGCGGGATCAGATACGCAGTATTTT.

This clonotype has a count of ten or more. The chain uses TRBV7-2 and TRBJ1-6; a weak D match, TRBD1 (5 bases). V lost 3 bases and J 7 bases, leaving 16 bases between the germline ends. This CDR3 spans 16 amino acids. Germline CDR1 SGHTA, CDR2 FQGNSA. This CDR3 is CASSFYPVRANSPLHF. The CDR3 bases are TGTGCCAGCAGCTTCTATCCCGTCAGGGCGAATTCACCCCTCCACTTT.

This clonotype was observed a few times. The V call is TRBV7-9, the J call TRBJ1-3; TRBD1 might be the D (5 bases). Trimming stripped 5 bases from V and 0 bases from J, with 14 bases between. The CDR3 length is 16 residues. Germline CDR1 is SEHNR and CDR2 is FQNEAQ (reference sequence). The CDR3 here is CASSTRQFTSGNTIYF. DNA of the CDR3: TGTGCCAGCAGCACAAGACAGTTTACCTCTGGAAACACCATATATTTT.

The chain employs TRBV7-2 and TRBJ2-3; TRBD2 agrees at 7 bases. Germline-derived CDR1 and CDR2 are SGHTA and FQGNSA. This CDR3 contains 14 residues. After removal of 4 bases from V and 6 bases from J, the junction contained 7 bases not matched to a gene. CDR3 sequence reads: CASSSGGSADTQYF. CDR3 in DNA: TGTGCCAGCAGCTCGGGGGGATCTGCGGATACGCAGTATTTT.

The chain carries TRBV7-6 and TRBJ1-6; D is perhaps TRBD1 (5 bases). The V and J ends lost 4 bases and 9 bases respectively, with 13 bases between them. Germline assignment: CDR1 SGHVS and CDR2 FNYEAQ. The CDR3 sequence is 14 residues long. The CDR3 DNA sequence: TGTGCCAGCAGCTCGGACGGGGGTAGTTCACCCCTCCACTTT. This translates into CASSSDGGSSPLHF.

This chain uses TRBV2 with TRBJ2-5, with TRBD2 matching over 9 bases. The length of the CDR3 is 15 residues. The germline gives CDR1 SNHLY, CDR2 FYNNEI. J was trimmed by 1 base and V by 6 bases; bases with no gene match: 6. The CDR3 sequence: CASSLAGNPQETQYF. The CDR3 DNA sequence: TGTGCCAGCAGCCTAGCGGGAAATCCCCAAGAGACCCAGTACTTC.

The chain joins TRBV6-5 to TRBJ1-3, with a tentative D call TRBD1 (6 bases). Germline V gene data show CDR1 as MNHEY and CDR2 as SVGAGI. The length of the CDR3 is 15 residues. Trimming cost V 6 bases and J 1 base, with 13 bases left between them. CDR3: CASSNRGGSGNTIYF. Here the CDR3 DNA reads TGTGCCAGCAGCAATCGAGGGGGTTCTGGAAACACCATATATTTT.

The V and J genes are TRBV9 and TRBJ1-4, with D perhaps matching TRBD1 (5 bases). CDR3 length equals 14 residues. Trimming took off 2 bases at V and 5 bases at J, with 10 bases between the two ends. Germline V lookup: CDR1 SGDLS, CDR2 YYNGEE. The CDR3 DNA sequence: TGTGCCAGCAGCGTTGGGCAGGGCAATGAAAAACTGTTTTTT. Translated: CASSVGQGNEKLFF.

This clonotype was seen repeatedly, ten times or more. The chain is built from TRBV4-3 and TRBJ1-2; D perhaps matches TRBD1 (5 bases). CDR3 size: 15 residues. Germline lookup yields CDR1 LGHNA and CDR2 YSLEER. Deletions cut 0 bases from V and 2 bases from J, with 10 bases between. This CDR3 reads CASSQEWGNNYGYTF. In DNA, the CDR3 is TGCGCCAGCAGCCAAGAATGGGGGAACAACTATGGCTACACCTTC.

V is TRBV5-1 and J is TRBJ2-1; D ambiguous. The CDR3 covers 16 residues. Looked up from germline, CDR1 is SGHRS and CDR2 is YFSETQ. Trimming removed 0 bases at V and 0 bases at J, with 10 bases between. The DNA of the CDR3 is TGCGCCAGCAGCTTGGCCGGCGGAGTCTCCTACAATGAGCAGTTCTTC. This encodes CASSLAGGVSYNEQFF.

Many counts were recorded for this clonotype. The chain joins TRBV30 to TRBJ2-2; TRBD2 matches at 11 bases. CDR1 and CDR2 (germline): GTSNPN, SVGIG (reference sequence). J was trimmed by 6 bases and V by 0 bases; bases with no gene match: 0. The CDR3 is made up of 14 amino acids. CDR3 sequence reads: CAWSVLAGAGELFF. CDR3 sequence (DNA): TGTGCCTGGAGTGTACTAGCGGGGGCCGGGGAGCTGTTTTTT.

This clonotype was seen at least ten times. The rearrangement joins TRBV10-3 to TRBJ2-7; maybe TRBD2 (5 bases). This CDR3 comprises 17 residues. Trimming removed 2 bases at V and 0 bases at J, with 17 bases between. The germline gives CDR1 ENHRY, CDR2 SYGVKD. CDR3 sequence: CAISETSRGLSSYEQYF. The CDR3 nucleotides are TGTGCCATCAGTGAGACTAGTCGAGGTCTAAGCTCCTACGAGCAGTACTTC.

This clonotype was found a few times. This chain uses TRBV12-3 or TRBV12-4 with TRBJ2-5; D unclear. The V and J ends lost 3 bases and 2 bases respectively, with 7 bases between them. The CDR3 consists of 13 residues. The CDR3 DNA follows: TGTGCCAGCAGTTTGATGAGACAAGAGACCCAGTACTTC. As protein: CASSLMRQETQYF.

The J gene is TRBJ2-7, the V gene TRBV12-5; D may be TRBD1 (6 bases). The V gene lost 5 bases and the J gene lost 2 bases, with 13 bases spanning the gap. From germline, CDR1 is LGHNT and CDR2 FRNRAP. The CDR3 contains 14 residues. The CDR3 region is CASGRLTGTYEQYF. CDR3 coding DNA: TGTGCTAGTGGTCGCCTGACAGGCACCTACGAGCAGTACTTC. Filled out from reference TRBV12-5 and TRBJ2-7, the complete variable domain reads DARVTQTPRHKVTEMGQEVTMRCQPILGHNTVFWYRQTMMQGLELLAYFRNRAPLDDSGMPKDRFSAEMPDATLATLKIQPSEPRDSAVYFCASGRLTGTYEQYFGPGTRLTVT.

This chain uses TRBV20-1 with TRBJ2-1; D gene unclear. Germline V lookup: CDR1 DFQATT, CDR2 SNEGSKA (reference sequence). The CDR3 is 12 residues long. V gave up 0 bases and J gave up 6 bases, with 6 bases separating them. The CDR3 nucleotides read TGCAGTGCTAGAGATGTGGGCAATGAGCAGTTCTTC. Translation: CSARDVGNEQFF.

The J gene is TRBJ2-2, the V gene TRBV29-1; TRBD2 might be the D (5 bases). The CDR3 is 13 residues long. Per germline, CDR1 SQVTM and CDR2 ANQGSEA. As DNA, the CDR3 is TGCAGTGCTAGCTACTCGAACACCGGGGAGCTGTTTTTT. Its translation: CSASYSNTGELFF.

V is TRBV9 and J is TRBJ2-1, with D unclear. Germline-derived CDR1 and CDR2 are SGDLS and YYNGEE. The CDR3 loop spans 13 amino acids. With 0 bases removed from V and 9 bases from J, the gap between germline ends came to 10 bases. CDR3 loop: CASSVATESEQFF. CDR3 bases: TGTGCCAGCAGCGTAGCTACGGAGAGTGAGCAGTTCTTC.

This clonotype was counted many times. The chain has TRBV7-9 and TRBJ1-1; D may be TRBD1 (5 bases). Trimming removed 3 bases at V and 11 bases at J, with 13 bases between. The CDR3 covers 12 residues. Germline values: CDR1 SEHNR, CDR2 FQNEAQ (reference sequence). In DNA form, the CDR3 reads TGTGCCAGCAGCTTGGTCGGGGGTACGGCTTTCTTT. Its translation: CASSLVGGTAFF.

This clonotype has more than one count but fewer than ten. V is TRBV28 and J is TRBJ2-7; D remains ambiguous. The CDR3 spans 14 residues. Germline CDR1 reads MDHEN; CDR2 reads SYDVKM. Trimming removed 4 bases from V and 5 bases from J, with 15 bases in between. CDR3 in amino acids: CASSSGPPPNEQYF. The CDR3 DNA sequence: TGTGCCAGCAGTTCCGGGCCACCACCGAACGAGCAGTACTTC.

In its sample, this clonotype was seen a few times. The chain has TRBV18 and TRBJ2-5; D unclear. Deletions cut 3 bases from V and 5 bases from J, with 10 bases between. This CDR3 has 13 residues. From germline, CDR1 is KGHSH and CDR2 LQKENI. CDR3 DNA: TGTGCCAGCTCACCCGCGGCCCAGGAGACCCAGTACTTC. Translating it yields CASSPAAQETQYF.

In this sample, this clonotype turned up many times. J is TRBJ2-3 and V is TRBV29-1; a weak D match, TRBD2 (6 bases). V was trimmed by 6 bases and J by 0 bases, leaving 13 bases between them. CDR1 is SQVTM and CDR2 is ANQGSEA in the germline V gene. The CDR3 has 14 amino acids. CDR3 in amino acids: CSVSGVLSTDTQYF. The CDR3 DNA follows: TGCAGCGTGTCGGGGGTCTTAAGCACAGATACGCAGTATTTT.